This T cell receptor beta chain was sequenced in a study of CD8 T cells in Susac syndrome. Study-wide findings and caveats: Acknowledgment was made by the study that its TCR sequencing and HLA analysis involved a relatively small number of individuals.

RNA amounts of about 0.45 to 1 ug underwent reverse transcription with random hexamers. TCR beta CDR3 was amplified by immunoSEQ multiplex PCR. This amplification extended across 54 Vbeta and 13 Jbeta segments. Via MiXCR, TCRdb re-called the immunoSEQ multiplex PCR reads, giving one row per CDR3 protein. The data hold some 100,000 distinct CDR3 sequences, with 90% to 95% observed a single time. Peripheral blood CD8+ and CD4+ T cells were profiled by TCR beta sequencing. Negative isolation was applied to CD8+ and CD4+ T cells, and FACS enrichment was applied to TEMRA cells. V was clipped by 7 bases and J by 3 bases; unmatched bases: 9. The CDR3 covers 16 residues. The germline V gene has CDR1 LNHDA and CDR2 SQIVND (reference sequence). As for this clonotype: Its target is unknown.

The TCR originated in a human donor with multiple sclerosis. V is TRBV19 and J is TRBJ2-2, with 9 bases matching TRBD1. Sequencing was performed on CD4+ T cells from PBMCs. The CDR3 coding sequence is TGTGCCAGTATCCCAAGGGACAGGGTTCACACCGGGGAGCTGTTTTTT. Its translation: CASIPRDRVHTGELFF.